This T cell receptor (beta chain) comes out of a study of type 1 and type 2 diabetes patients. Study-wide context: Samples came from type 1 diabetic, type 2 diabetic or nondiabetic people, recruited in China. CD4+ or CD8+ T cells were positively selected from PBMCs with microbeads. Study-wide points: V and J gene usage correlated at about 0.97 between type 2 diabetes and control samples.

This clonotype has a handful of counts. Its specificity is unknown. Amplification started from genomic DNA. Amplification of the beta chain CDR3 used 30 forward and 13 reverse multiplex primers. TCRdb independently ran MiXCR on the multiplex PCR reads; one entry per CDR3 protein. The profile shows fewer than 350,000 distinct CDR3 sequences, around 47% of them singletons. CDR3 length: 13 residues. The germline V gene has CDR1 SGHTA and CDR2 FQGNSA. V lost 6 bases to trimming and J lost 5 bases, with 14 bases between them. The sequenced material came from peripheral blood mononuclear cells (PBMCs). The rearrangement uses TRBV7-2 and TRBJ2-7, with a possible D match to TRBD2 (5 bases). The clonotype originates from a man in his late teens or twenties with type 2 diabetes. The CDR3 bases are TGTGCCAGCAGTACCCAGGCTAGCCACGAGCAGTACTTC. Its translation is CASSTQASHEQYF.